The clone carrying this T cell receptor beta chain was observed a few times. Its target is unknown. After removal of 5 bases from V and 9 bases from J, the junction contained 18 bases not matched to a gene. Germline CDR1 MDHEN, CDR2 SYDVKM. This CDR3 comprises 16 residues. Investigators isolated RNA and reverse transcribed it into cDNA to act as the sequencing template. This table comes from immunoSEQ multiplex PCR, and its TCRdb copy is limited to in-frame clones, with some not included. The sample consists of some 200,000 clones, roughly three fifths of them appearing once. These data originate in a study of CD8+ T cells in alopecia areata. Study results and limitations: Scalp lesions, especially in alopecia totalis/universalis, had higher clonality than normal scalp. Patients shared TCRs less clearly than mice did, possibly for HLA-related reasons. Normal skin's resident alphabeta T cells are sequenced alongside lesional scalp T cells.

The gene calls are TRBV28 and TRBJ2-5; 7 bases line up with TRBD1. The receptor was derived from a human donor in good health. The sample taken for sequencing was CD8+ T cells sorted from blood. In nucleotides, the CDR3 is TGTGCCAGCAGTCCCGTTTCGGGGACAGTCGATCAGGCCCAGTACTTC. This gives the protein CASSPVSGTVDQAQYF.